This T cell receptor (beta chain) came from a study of cytomegalovirus exposure and HLA in healthy donors. At the level of the study: Among about 400 genotyped donors, around 82% fell in the Caucasian-associated ancestry cluster. Study-wide results and limits: Most TCR sequences proved rare, with some public TCRs found in many donors. A highly shared variant cluster was judged a likely technical artifact.

The study ran its PCR with 60 Vbeta and 13 Jbeta primers. Per the original methods: Per a later analysis, the number of unique TCR beta chains was about 80 million, of which 9 million to 12 million were shared. Sequenced by immunoSEQ multiplex PCR; TCRdb stores in-frame clones only, minus some. V, J and clone size were drawn from that table, and D and trimming were deduced from the DNA. This sample yields approximately 120,000 clones, of which roughly 71% are seen a single time; roughly 4.1% belongs to the top ten. Between the trimmed V and J ends, which lost 2 bases and 2 bases, there was a span of 9 bases. The CDR3 is 14 amino acids. Looked up from germline, CDR1 is SGHRS and CDR2 is YFSETQ. Worth noting for this clone: The antigen is not known.

The chain carries TRBV5-1 and TRBJ2-3, with a tentative D call TRBD2 (5 bases). The source material was PBMCs. This TCR derives from a woman aged 45-65 years in good health and CMV-seropositive. CDR3 loop: CASSFGMNTDTQYF. The CDR3, as DNA: TGCGCCAGCAGCTTCGGGATGAACACAGATACGCAGTATTTT.